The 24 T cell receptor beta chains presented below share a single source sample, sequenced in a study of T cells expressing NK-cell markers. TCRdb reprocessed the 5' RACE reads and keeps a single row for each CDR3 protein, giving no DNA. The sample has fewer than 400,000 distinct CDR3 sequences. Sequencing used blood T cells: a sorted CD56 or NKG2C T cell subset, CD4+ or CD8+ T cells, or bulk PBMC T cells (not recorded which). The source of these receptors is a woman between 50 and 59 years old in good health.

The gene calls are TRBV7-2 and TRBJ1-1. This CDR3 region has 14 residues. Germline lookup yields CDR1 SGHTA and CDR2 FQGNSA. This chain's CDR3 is CASSLLSRASEAFF.

CDR3 loop: CASSHAGTGIYGYTF. J is TRBJ1-2 and V is TRBV14; TCRdb's assignment of TRBD1 cannot be checked, as there is no DNA. Germline CDR1 reads SGHDN; CDR2 reads FVKESK. This CDR3 is 15 amino acids long.

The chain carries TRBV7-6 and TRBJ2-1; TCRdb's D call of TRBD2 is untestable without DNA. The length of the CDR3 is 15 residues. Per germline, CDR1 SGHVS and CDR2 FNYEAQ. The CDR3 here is CASSLFVAGVNEQFF.

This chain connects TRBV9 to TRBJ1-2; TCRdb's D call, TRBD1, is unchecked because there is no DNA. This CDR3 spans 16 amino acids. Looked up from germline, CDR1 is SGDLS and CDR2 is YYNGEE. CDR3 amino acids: CASSPPRGDRSYGYTF.

This chain's CDR3 is CASSKRGAGETGELFF. V gene TRBV6-5 combines with J gene TRBJ2-2; TCRdb lists TRBD1, though no DNA is available to test this call. This CDR3 has 16 residues. Germline values: CDR1 MNHEY, CDR2 SVGAGI.

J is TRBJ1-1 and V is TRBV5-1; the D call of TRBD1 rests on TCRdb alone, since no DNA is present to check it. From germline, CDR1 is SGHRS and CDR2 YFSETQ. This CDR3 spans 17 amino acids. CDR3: CASSLHRTGGRWTEAFF.

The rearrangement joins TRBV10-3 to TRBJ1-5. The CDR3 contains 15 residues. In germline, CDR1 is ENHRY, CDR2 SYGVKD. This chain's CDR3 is CAIGRGLDSNQPQHF.

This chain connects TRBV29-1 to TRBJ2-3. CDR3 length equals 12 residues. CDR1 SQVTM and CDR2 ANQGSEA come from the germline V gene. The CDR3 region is CSVEPQTDTQYF.

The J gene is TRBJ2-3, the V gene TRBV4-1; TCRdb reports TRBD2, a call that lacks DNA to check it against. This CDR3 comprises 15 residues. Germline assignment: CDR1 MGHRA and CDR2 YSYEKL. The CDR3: CASSREGQGTDTQYF.

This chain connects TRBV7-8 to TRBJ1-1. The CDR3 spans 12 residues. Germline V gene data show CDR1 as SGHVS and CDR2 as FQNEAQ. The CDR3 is CASLSMNTEAFF.

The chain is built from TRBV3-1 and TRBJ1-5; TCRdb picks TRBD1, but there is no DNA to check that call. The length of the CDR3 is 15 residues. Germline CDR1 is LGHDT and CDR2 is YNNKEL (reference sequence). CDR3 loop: CASSPSDRINQPQHF.

The CDR3 region is CSASARVSSSYNEQFF. The gene calls are TRBV20-1 and TRBJ2-1; TCRdb returns TRBD1, unconfirmable since there is no DNA. Germline CDR1 DFQATT, CDR2 SNEGSKA (reference sequence). The CDR3 consists of 16 residues.

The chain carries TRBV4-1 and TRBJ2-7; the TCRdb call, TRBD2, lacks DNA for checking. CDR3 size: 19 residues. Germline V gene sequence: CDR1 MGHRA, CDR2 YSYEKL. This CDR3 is CASSQDHGGRGLAGVKQYF.

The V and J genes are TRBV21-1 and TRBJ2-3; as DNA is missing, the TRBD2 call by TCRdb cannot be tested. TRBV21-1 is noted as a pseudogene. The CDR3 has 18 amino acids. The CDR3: CASSKVNLAGGPTDTQYF.

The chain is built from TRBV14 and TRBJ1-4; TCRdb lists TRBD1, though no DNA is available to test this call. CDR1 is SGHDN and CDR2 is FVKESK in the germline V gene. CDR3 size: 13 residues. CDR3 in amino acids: CASSQDPGPKLFF.

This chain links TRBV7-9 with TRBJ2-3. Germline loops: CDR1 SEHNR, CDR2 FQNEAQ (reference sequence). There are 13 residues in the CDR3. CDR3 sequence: CASSLAQKETQYF.

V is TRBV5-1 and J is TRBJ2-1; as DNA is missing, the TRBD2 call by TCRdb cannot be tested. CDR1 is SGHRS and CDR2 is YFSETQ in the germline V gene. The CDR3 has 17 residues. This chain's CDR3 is CASSLGTAGNSYNEQFF. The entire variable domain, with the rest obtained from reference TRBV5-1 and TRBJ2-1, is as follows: KAGVTQTPRYLIKTRGQQVTLSCSPISGHRSVSWYQQTPGQGLQFLFEYFSETQRNKGNFPGRFSGRQFSNSRSEMNVSTLELGDSALYLCASSLGTAGNSYNEQFFGPGTRLTVL.

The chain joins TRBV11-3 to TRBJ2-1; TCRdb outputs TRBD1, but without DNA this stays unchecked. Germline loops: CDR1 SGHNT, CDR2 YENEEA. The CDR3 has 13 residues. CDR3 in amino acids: CASSFYRANEQFF.

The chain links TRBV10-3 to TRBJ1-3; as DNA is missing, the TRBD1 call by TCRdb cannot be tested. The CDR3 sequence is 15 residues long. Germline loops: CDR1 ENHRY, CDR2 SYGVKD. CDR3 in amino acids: CAISETGTARNTIYF.

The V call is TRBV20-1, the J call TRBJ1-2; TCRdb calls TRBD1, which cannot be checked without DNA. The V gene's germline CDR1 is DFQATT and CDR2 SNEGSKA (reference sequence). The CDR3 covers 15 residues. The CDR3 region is CSAWAVGQGISGYTF.

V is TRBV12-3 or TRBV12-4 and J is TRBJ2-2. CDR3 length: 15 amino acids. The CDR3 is CASDLTDRNTGELFF.

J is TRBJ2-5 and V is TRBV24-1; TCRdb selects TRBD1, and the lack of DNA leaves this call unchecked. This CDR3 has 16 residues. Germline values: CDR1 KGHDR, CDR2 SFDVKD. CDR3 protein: CATRGVKEKGEETQYF.

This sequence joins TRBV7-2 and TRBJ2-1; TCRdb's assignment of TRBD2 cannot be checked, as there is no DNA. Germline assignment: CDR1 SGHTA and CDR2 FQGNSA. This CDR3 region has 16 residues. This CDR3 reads CASSGLGREGYNEQFF.

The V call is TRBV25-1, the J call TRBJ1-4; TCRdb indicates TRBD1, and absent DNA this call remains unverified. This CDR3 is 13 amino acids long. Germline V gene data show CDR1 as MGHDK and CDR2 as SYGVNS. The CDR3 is CATTGGINEKLFF.